The 23 T cell receptor beta chains reported below all come from one sample, sequenced in a study of blood T cell repertoires in COVID-19. Libraries were prepared by immunoSEQ multiplex PCR; TCRdb keeps only in-frame clonotypes and omits some of them. Found here are 250,000 to 350,000 clones, roughly 88% of them singletons; the top ten hold about 9.8%. The specimen sequenced was peripheral blood. The source of these receptors is a man younger than 35 with active or convalescent COVID-19.

The rearrangement links TRBV19 to TRBJ2-7; weak D call: TRBD1 (5 bases). CDR1 and CDR2 from the germline V gene are LNHDA and SQIVND (reference sequence). Trimming removed 1 base from V and 4 bases from J, with 14 bases in between. This CDR3 contains 15 residues. CDR3 sequence (DNA): TGTGCCAGTAGTATAGGGCAGGGCCTCTGGTACGAGCAGTACTTC. Its protein product is CASSIGQGLWYEQYF.

This clone has just one count. This chain links TRBV5-1 with TRBJ1-2; TRBD1 matches 7 bases. Germline CDR1 is SGHRS and CDR2 is YFSETQ. The CDR3 has 16 amino acids. The J segment lost 0 bases and the V segment lost 0 bases, leaving 5 bases of the junction unmatched. The CDR3 here is CASSLDTGTANYGYTF. The CDR3 nucleotides are TGCGCCAGCAGCTTGGATACCGGGACAGCTAACTATGGCTACACCTTC.

The chain employs TRBV5-4 and TRBJ2-7; D remains unclear. CDR1 is SGHNT and CDR2 is YYREEE in the germline V gene (reference sequence). The CDR3 is 12 amino acids. Trimming took off 2 bases at V and 4 bases at J, with 7 bases between the two ends. The CDR3 reads CASSFRSYEQYF. CDR3 DNA: TGTGCCAGCAGCTTTAGATCGTACGAGCAGTACTTC. Complete variable domain (other parts from reference TRBV5-4 and TRBJ2-7): ETGVTQSPTHLIKTRGQQVTLRCSSQSGHNTVSWYQQALGQGPQFIFQYYREEENGRGNFPPRFSGLQFPNYSSELNVNALELDDSALYLCASSFRSYEQYFGPGTRLTVT.

The chain recombines TRBV7-9 with TRBJ1-1; no reliable D call. This CDR3 is built from 16 residues. V was cut by 1 base and J by 3 bases, with 15 bases left in between. The germline V gene encodes CDR1 SEHNR and CDR2 FQNEAQ (reference sequence). Here the CDR3 DNA reads TGTGCCAGCAGCTTAGAGCCCGGGAGAGGTTACACTGAAGCTTTCTTT. The encoded protein is CASSLEPGRGYTEAFF.

The chain carries TRBV9 and TRBJ1-1, with unresolved D. V was trimmed by 3 bases and J by 0 bases, leaving 6 bases between them. The CDR3 length is 13 residues. CDR1 SGDLS and CDR2 YYNGEE come from the germline V gene. The CDR3: CASSGEMNTEAFF. CDR3 coding DNA: TGTGCCAGCAGCGGAGAGATGAACACTGAAGCTTTCTTT.

The chain recombines TRBV19 with TRBJ2-3; 8 bases align to TRBD2. Germline-derived CDR1 and CDR2 are LNHDA and SQIVND (reference sequence). V lost 6 bases and J lost 6; bases outside the gene matches: 5. This CDR3 has 13 amino acids. The CDR3 sequence: CASSRTSFDTQYF. The CDR3 DNA follows: TGTGCCAGTAGCAGGACTAGCTTTGATACGCAGTATTTT.

The rearrangement uses TRBV7-9 and TRBJ1-5; maybe TRBD1 (6 bases). The V gene lost 2 bases and the J gene lost 7 bases, with 15 bases spanning the gap. From germline, CDR1 is SEHNR and CDR2 FQNEAQ (reference sequence). CDR3 length equals 15 residues. The CDR3 reads CASSLTGPSGQPQHF. DNA for the CDR3: TGTGCCAGCAGCTTAACAGGGCCATCCGGCCAGCCCCAGCATTTT.

This clone has only one observation. The chain employs TRBV7-8 and TRBJ1-2; 11 bases fit TRBD1. With V trimmed by 3 bases and J by 3 bases, 18 bases remained unmatched. Per germline, CDR1 SGHVS and CDR2 FQNEAQ. The CDR3 contains 20 residues. Written as DNA, the CDR3 is TGTGCCAGCAGCTTTACTCTAAGAAAGGACAGGGGGCCGATTTACTATGGCTACACCTTC. Its protein product is CASSFTLRKDRGPIYYGYTF.

V is TRBV7-3 and J is TRBJ2-1; a possible D gene is TRBD2 (6 bases). This CDR3 is built from 14 residues. CDR1 and CDR2 (germline): SGHTA, FQGTGA. V gave up 3 bases and J gave up 7 bases, with 13 bases separating them. The CDR3 is CASSLGLPGNEQFF. DNA of the CDR3: TGTGCCAGCAGCTTGGGACTCCCGGGGAATGAGCAGTTCTTC.

This chain links TRBV27 with TRBJ2-3, with 8 bases that match TRBD2. J was trimmed by 9 bases and V by 5 bases; bases with no gene match: 16. The CDR3 is 16 residues long. Germline V gene lookup returns CDR1 MNHEY and CDR2 SMNVEV (reference sequence). The CDR3 sequence: CASSTSWTSPQGTQYF. The CDR3 coding sequence is TGTGCCAGCAGTACAAGCTGGACTAGCCCCCAAGGGACGCAGTATTTT.

This clone was detected a few times. This chain connects TRBV7-9 to TRBJ2-7; TRBD2 might be the D (5 bases). This CDR3 is built from 16 residues. V was trimmed by 5 bases and J by 0 bases, leaving 17 bases between them. Germline values: CDR1 SEHNR, CDR2 FQNEAQ (reference sequence). The CDR3 loop is CASSPGDGSSSYEQYF. CDR3 bases: TGTGCCAGCAGCCCCGGGGATGGTAGTAGCTCCTACGAGCAGTACTTC.

This clone appeared a single time. The chain combines TRBV18 with TRBJ1-4; TRBD1 matches 11 bases. This CDR3 has 16 amino acids. CDR1 is KGHSH and CDR2 is LQKENI in the germline V gene. Losses at the gene ends were 3 bases for V and 8 bases for J; bases not matched to a gene: 8. The CDR3 bases are TGTGCCAGCTCACCCCCGGGACAGGGGGTAGGGGAAAAACTGTTTTTT. It is translated as CASSPPGQGVGEKLFF.

The chain joins TRBV3-1 (or the pseudogene TRBV3-2) to TRBJ1-1, with D hard to call. The germline V and J ends were trimmed by 5 bases and 0 bases, with 7 bases remaining between them. CDR1 and CDR2 from the germline V gene are LGHDT and YNNKEL (reference sequence). The CDR3 has 13 residues. Here the CDR3 reads CASSYEMNTEAFF. The CDR3 DNA sequence: TGTGCCAGCAGCTACGAGATGAACACTGAAGCTTTCTTT.

The rearrangement joins TRBV7-8 to TRBJ1-5, with D unresolved. The CDR3 length is 12 residues. Trimming cost V 5 bases and J 5 bases, with 7 bases left between them. Germline V gene data show CDR1 as SGHVS and CDR2 as FQNEAQ. CDR3: CASSLGYQPQHF. The CDR3 region has the DNA TGTGCCAGCAGCCTCGGTTATCAGCCCCAGCATTTT.

J is TRBJ1-4 and V is TRBV10-3; perhaps TRBD1 as D (6 bases). The V and J ends lost 3 bases and 6 bases respectively, with 11 bases between them. Germline V gene lookup returns CDR1 ENHRY and CDR2 SYGVKD. The CDR3 length is 14 residues. In DNA, the CDR3 is TGTGCCATCAGTGACAGGGGCGGAGATGAAAAACTGTTTTTT. It codes for CAISDRGGDEKLFF.

The chain has TRBV7-9 and TRBJ1-2, with 7 positions matching TRBD1. V dropped 1 base and J dropped 4; count of bases not matched to a gene: 3. Looked up from germline, CDR1 is SEHNR and CDR2 is FQNEAQ (reference sequence). The CDR3 is 14 residues long. Here the CDR3 DNA reads TGTGCCAGCAGCTTAGATTACAGGGGCTATGGCTACACCTTC. This encodes CASSLDYRGYGYTF.

The rearrangement joins TRBV7-9 to TRBJ1-1, with 10 bases matching TRBD1. The CDR3 is 15 amino acids. Germline CDR1 SEHNR, CDR2 FQNEAQ (reference sequence). J gave up 7 bases and V 1 base, and 6 bases lay outside the gene matches. The CDR3 sequence is CASSLEGQGKDEAFF. The CDR3, as DNA: TGTGCCAGCAGCTTAGAGGGACAGGGGAAGGATGAAGCTTTCTTT.

By sample fraction, this clone is medium-sized. This sequence joins TRBV24-1 and TRBJ2-7, with D tentatively TRBD1 (7 bases). Per germline, CDR1 KGHDR and CDR2 SFDVKD. The germline V and J ends were trimmed by 0 bases and 3 bases, with 23 bases remaining between them. The CDR3 is 19 residues long. The DNA of the CDR3 is TGTGCCACCAGTGATTTGACGGTCAGGGGGGACCCGGGGAGCTACGAGCAGTACTTC. Its translation is CATSDLTVRGDPGSYEQYF.

The chain couples TRBV19 to TRBJ1-1, with 7 bases aligning to TRBD1. Germline V gene data show CDR1 as LNHDA and CDR2 as SQIVND (reference sequence). This CDR3 comprises 16 residues. V was clipped by 3 bases and J by 1 base; unmatched bases: 8. The CDR3 protein is CASSMAGRGENTEAFF. In DNA, the CDR3 is TGTGCCAGTAGTATGGCTGGCAGGGGGGAGAACACTGAAGCTTTCTTT. Using reference TRBV19 and TRBJ1-1 for the parts outside the CDR3, the full variable domain is DGGITQSPKYLFRKEGQNVTLSCEQNLNHDAMYWYRQDPGQGLRLIYYSQIVNDFQKGDIAEGYSVSREKKESFPLTVTSAQKNPTAFYLCASSMAGRGENTEAFFGQGTRLTVV.

This rearrangement joins TRBV4-2 to TRBJ2-1, with 9 positions matching TRBD2. CDR3 length: 14 residues. Germline trimming cut 5 bases from V and 8 bases from J; bases unmatched to any gene: 7. In germline, CDR1 is LGHNA, CDR2 YNFKEQ. This CDR3 reads CASSASGGRDEQFF. The CDR3 DNA reads as TGTGCCAGCAGCGCAAGCGGGGGGAGGGATGAGCAGTTCTTC.

The chain recombines TRBV7-9 with TRBJ1-6, with D uncertain. This CDR3 has 12 amino acids. Germline lookup yields CDR1 SEHNR and CDR2 FQNEAQ (reference sequence). V lost 2 bases and J 7 bases, leaving 3 bases between the germline ends. CDR3 protein: CASSLQNSPLHF. The CDR3 region has the DNA TGTGCCAGCAGCTTACAGAATTCACCCCTCCACTTT.

V gene TRBV3-1 (or the pseudogene TRBV3-2) combines with J gene TRBJ2-7, with 9 nucleotides matching TRBD1. Germline V gene sequence: CDR1 LGHDT, CDR2 YNNKEL (reference sequence). Trimming cost V 6 bases and J 9 bases; bases outside gene matches: 12. The CDR3 sequence is 14 residues long. Here the CDR3 DNA reads TGTGCCAGCAGTCCAGGTGGGACAGGGAGGAGGCAGTACTTC. As protein: CASSPGGTGRRQYF.

Here the CDR3 reads CASSYANPTQYF. In DNA, the CDR3 is TGTGCCAGCAGCTATGCTAACCCTACGCAGTATTTT. The chain links TRBV7-2 to TRBJ2-3; D is unresolved. The germline V gene encodes CDR1 SGHTA and CDR2 FQGNSA. The CDR3 is 12 residues long. The ends were cut back, 4 bases at V and 8 bases at J, with 10 bases in the middle.